Listed below are T cell receptor beta chains from one sample, sequenced in a study of shared clonotypes between healthy human individuals. Assay used: immunoSEQ multiplex PCR; TCRdb lists only in-frame clones, some missing. The sample holds approximately 2.1 million clones, 85% to 95% seen once. Sequenced input: naive CD4+ T cells from PBMCs. Receptors were obtained from a man between 18 and 29 years old in good health. Some clones in this sample may be carry-over from other donors' samples. The CDR3 runs from the conserved cysteine through the conserved F or W. A D gene is named only where the DNA matches it firmly. Only some rows state a clone size, as once, few, many or a class for expanded clones.

d_gene,v_gene,j_gene,abundance,CDR3nt,CDR3aa
NA,TRBV4-1,TRBJ1-4,NA,TGCGCCAGCAGCCCGGGGAGGGTTGCTGAAAAACTGTTTTTT,CASSPGRVAEKLFF
TRBD1,TRBV7-9,TRBJ2-6,once,TGTGCCAGCTCGATTGGGACAGGGGATTTGCTTTTTGGGGCCAACGTCCTGACTTTC,CASSIGTGDLLFGANVLTF
NA,TRBV30,TRBJ1-4,NA,TGTGCCTGGAATATATGGCAGGATCAGGAAAAACTGTTTTTT,CAWNIWQDQEKLFF
NA,TRBV6-4,TRBJ1-4,NA,TGTGCCAGCAGTGGCCGGCGCCCAGCTAATGAAAAACTGTTTTTT,CASSGRRPANEKLFF
NA,TRBV7-9,TRBJ1-1,NA,TGTGCCAGCAGCTTCTCGCAGGGGCCTGTCACTGAAGCTTTCTTT,CASSFSQGPVTEAFF
NA,TRBV5-4,TRBJ2-2,NA,TGTGCCAGCAGCCCCAGTCAGGGGGAGCTGTTTTTT,CASSPSQGELFF
TRBD1,TRBV5-1,TRBJ1-1,NA,TGCGCCAGCGCCCCCCCCTCCGGGACAGGGGGCCACACTGAAGCTTTCTTT,CASAPPSGTGGHTEAFF
TRBD1,TRBV7-9,TRBJ2-7,NA,TGTGCCAGCAGCGAACAGGGGGCAGGCCACGAGCAGTACTTC,CASSEQGAGHEQYF
NA,TRBV30,TRBJ1-1,once,TGTGCCTGGAGTCGTCGGTGGGGAGAGACGCCTGAAGCTTTCTTT,CAWSRRWGETPEAFF
TRBD1,TRBV2,TRBJ1-1,NA,TGTGCCAGCAGCCAACAGGGGGAAGTAAGTGAAGCTTTCTTT,CASSQQGEVSEAFF
TRBD2,TRBV7-2,TRBJ2-5,NA,TGTGCCAGCAGCCCGGGACTAGCGGGAGGGTACCAAGAGACCCAGTACTTC,CASSPGLAGGYQETQYF
NA,TRBV5-1,TRBJ2-2,NA,TGCGCCAGCAGCTTGTCTAGCACACGCACCGGGGAGCTGTTTTTT,CASSLSSTRTGELFF
TRBD2,TRBV12-5,TRBJ2-2,NA,TGTGCTAGTGGTTCAAGAACTGGGACTAGCGGGAGGGCCCCCGGGGAGCTGTTTTTT,CASGSRTGTSGRAPGELFF
NA,TRBV4-1,TRBJ2-3,NA,TGCGCCAGCAGCCGACCAACAACAGATACGCAGTATTTT,CASSRPTTDTQYF
NA,TRBV5-4,TRBJ2-7,NA,TGTGCCAGCAGCTTGGCCTTTAGGGTTGACGAGCAGTACTTC,CASSLAFRVDEQYF
NA,TRBV28,TRBJ2-7,NA,TGTGCCAGCAGTATCCGGGTCTACGAGCAGTACTTC,CASSIRVYEQYF
TRBD2,TRBV7-9,TRBJ2-1,once,TGTGCCAGCAGCTCTCCCCGGGGGGTCAATGAGCAGTTCTTC,CASSSPRGVNEQFF
NA,TRBV10-3,TRBJ2-1,NA,TGTGCCATCAGTGAGGTAGAAGTGACTTCGCAGTTCTTC,CAISEVEVTSQFF
TRBD1,TRBV10-3,TRBJ2-7,NA,TGTGCCATCAGTGAGTCAGGGGCCGGGACAGGGGTCGACGAGCAGTACTTC,CAISESGAGTGVDEQYF
NA,TRBV28,TRBJ1-6,NA,TGTGCCAGCAGTTATAATTCACCCCTCCACTTT,CASSYNSPLHF
TRBD2,TRBV28,TRBJ2-1,NA,TGTGCCAGCAGCGAAGCGGGATTCTCGTACAATGAGCAGTTCTTC,CASSEAGFSYNEQFF
NA,TRBV7-9,TRBJ1-5,once,TGTGCCAGCAGCCTAGAAGGCCAGCCCCAGCATTTT,CASSLEGQPQHF
TRBD2,TRBV7-9,TRBJ2-3,NA,TGTGCCAGCGGCCGACTAGCGGAGCCAGATACGCAGTATTTT,CASGRLAEPDTQYF
NA,TRBV28,TRBJ1-4,NA,TGTGCCAGCAGTTTGCCCTCAATCCTGCTGACTAATGAAAAACTGTTTTTT,CASSLPSILLTNEKLFF
NA,TRBV5-6,TRBJ2-7,NA,TGTGCCAGCAGCTTGGGACAGACGACCTACGAGCAGTACTTC,CASSLGQTTYEQYF
NA,TRBV5-1,TRBJ1-1,NA,TGCGCCAGCAGGGACGACCCGGCGGGCACTGAAGCTTTCTTT,CASRDDPAGTEAFF
NA,TRBV2,TRBJ2-7,NA,TGTGCCAGCAGTGATTCGGAGCAACGGGTCGAGCAGTACTTC,CASSDSEQRVEQYF
NA,TRBV9,TRBJ1-2,NA,TGTGCCAGCAGCGTAGCGGCAGGGGCTAACTATGGCTACACCTTC,CASSVAAGANYGYTF
TRBD1,TRBV4-3,TRBJ1-1,NA,TGCGCCAGCAGCCATGCCCTAGACAGGGGGCTTGGTGAAGCTTTCTTT,CASSHALDRGLGEAFF
NA,TRBV6-6,TRBJ1-3,once,TGTGCCAGCAGTCGATTGGGAGGGACAAACACCATATATTTT,CASSRLGGTNTIYF
TRBD1,TRBV4-3,TRBJ1-2,NA,TGCGCCAGCAGCCAAGCCCCGGACAGGGACCGAGGCTACACCTTC,CASSQAPDRDRGYTF
NA,TRBV11-1,TRBJ2-1,NA,TGTGCCAGCAGCTTAGCCGAGGTGGCAGGGGGGTACAATGAGCAGTTCTTC,CASSLAEVAGGYNEQFF
TRBD2,TRBV28,TRBJ2-7,NA,TGTGCCAGCACCCCAGCGGGAGTGGATACCTACGAGCAGTACTTC,CASTPAGVDTYEQYF
NA,TRBV7-9,TRBJ2-7,once,TGTGCCAGCAGCCCCCCAGGGACCTACGAGCAGTACTTC,CASSPPGTYEQYF
TRBD1,TRBV19,TRBJ1-5,NA,TGTGCCAGCGCCCGGGACAGGGGAGATCAGCCCCAGCATTTT,CASARDRGDQPQHF
TRBD2,TRBV7-2,TRBJ2-3,NA,TGTGCCAGCAGCCTTTTGGGAGGGGCAATCACAGATACGCAGTATTTT,CASSLLGGAITDTQYF
NA,TRBV5-1,TRBJ2-7,NA,TGCGCCAGCAGCTTGGGAGGATACGAGCAGTACTTC,CASSLGGYEQYF
NA,TRBV5-4,TRBJ1-2,NA,TGTGCCAGCAGCTTGGGCAGTCCTATCTATGGCTACACCTTC,CASSLGSPIYGYTF
TRBD2,TRBV7-9,TRBJ2-1,NA,TGTGCCAGCAGCCCAACTAGACTAGCGGGAGCCAGTTACAATGAGCAGTTCTTC,CASSPTRLAGASYNEQFF
NA,TRBV18,TRBJ2-6,once,TGTGCCAGCTCACCCGGTGCCTCTGGGGCCAACGTCCTGACTTTC,CASSPGASGANVLTF